This T cell receptor (beta chain) came from a study of cytomegalovirus exposure and HLA in healthy donors. At collection, donors were nominally healthy, but unrecorded immune exposures were probable. This clone was picked up one time. What it recognizes is unknown. The junction had 20 bases not matched to a gene; V was cut back by 6 bases and J by 4 bases. This CDR3 is 19 amino acids long. The PCR ran on 60 Vbeta and 13 Jbeta primers. Profiling relied on immunoSEQ multiplex PCR, and the TCRdb table lists in-frame clones only, not all of them. The repertoire has around 180,000 clones, 84% of them found once; the top ten carry 4.5% to 5.5%. Study observations and caveats: Associated with cytomegalovirus, according to the listing, were 150 to 200 TCR beta chains. Later analysis showed most CMV-associated TCR beta chains appearing HLA-restricted.

Material for sequencing was PBMCs. The source of this sequence is a girl aged 5 to 17 in good health and CMV-seropositive. This chain links TRBV6-7 with TRBJ1-5; 8 bases are a match to TRBD1. TRBV6-7 is annotated as an ORF whose role is uncertain. The CDR3 here is CASSNISLPKDRENQPQHF. CDR3 coding DNA: TGTGCCAGCAGCAACATATCATTACCCAAGGACAGGGAAAATCAGCCCCAGCATTTT.